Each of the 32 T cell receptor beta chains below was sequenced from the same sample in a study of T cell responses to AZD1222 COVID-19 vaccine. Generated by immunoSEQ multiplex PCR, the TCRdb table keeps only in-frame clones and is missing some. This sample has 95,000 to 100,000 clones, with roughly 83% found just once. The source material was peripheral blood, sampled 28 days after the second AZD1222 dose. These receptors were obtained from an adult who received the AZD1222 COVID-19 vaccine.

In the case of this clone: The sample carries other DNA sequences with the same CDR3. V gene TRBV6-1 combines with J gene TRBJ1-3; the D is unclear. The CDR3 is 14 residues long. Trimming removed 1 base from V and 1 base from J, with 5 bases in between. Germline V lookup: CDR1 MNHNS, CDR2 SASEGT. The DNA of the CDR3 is TGTGCCAGCAGTGAAGGAAGTTCTGGAAACACCATATATTTT. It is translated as CASSEGSSGNTIYF.

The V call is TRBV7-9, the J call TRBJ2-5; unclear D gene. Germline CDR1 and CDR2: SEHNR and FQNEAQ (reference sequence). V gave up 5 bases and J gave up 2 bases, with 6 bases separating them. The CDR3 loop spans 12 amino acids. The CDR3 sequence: CASSTRQETQYF. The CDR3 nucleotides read TGTGCCAGCAGCACCAGACAAGAGACCCAGTACTTC.

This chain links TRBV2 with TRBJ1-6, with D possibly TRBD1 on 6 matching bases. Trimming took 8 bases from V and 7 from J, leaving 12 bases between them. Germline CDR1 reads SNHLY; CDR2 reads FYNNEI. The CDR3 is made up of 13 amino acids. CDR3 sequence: CASEQGENSPLHF. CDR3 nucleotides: TGTGCCAGCGAACAGGGAGAGAATTCACCCCTCCACTTT.

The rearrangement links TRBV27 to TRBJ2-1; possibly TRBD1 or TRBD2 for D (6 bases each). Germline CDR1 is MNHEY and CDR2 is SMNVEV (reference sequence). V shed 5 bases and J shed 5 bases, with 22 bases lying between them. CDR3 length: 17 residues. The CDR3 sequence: CASSPYGGGSEDNEQFF. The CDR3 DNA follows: TGTGCCAGCAGTCCCTACGGGGGCGGGTCCGAGGACAATGAGCAGTTCTTC.

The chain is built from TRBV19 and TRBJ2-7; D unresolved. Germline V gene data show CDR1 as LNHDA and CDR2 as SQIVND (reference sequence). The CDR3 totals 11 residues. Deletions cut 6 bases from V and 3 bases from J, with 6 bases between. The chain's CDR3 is CASRNGYEQYF. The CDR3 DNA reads TGTGCCAGTAGAAACGGCTACGAGCAGTACTTC. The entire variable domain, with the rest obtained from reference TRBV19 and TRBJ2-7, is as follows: DGGITQSPKYLFRKEGQNVTLSCEQNLNHDAMYWYRQDPGQGLRLIYYSQIVNDFQKGDIAEGYSVSREKKESFPLTVTSAQKNPTAFYLCASRNGYEQYFGPGTRLTVT.

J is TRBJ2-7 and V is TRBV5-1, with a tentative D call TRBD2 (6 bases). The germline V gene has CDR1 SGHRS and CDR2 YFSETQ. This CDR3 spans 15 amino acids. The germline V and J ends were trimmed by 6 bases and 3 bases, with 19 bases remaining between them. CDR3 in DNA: TGCGCCAGCACCCACGGGGGTGAGGGGAGCTACGAGCAGTACTTC. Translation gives CASTHGGEGSYEQYF. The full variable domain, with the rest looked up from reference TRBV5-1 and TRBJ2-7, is KAGVTQTPRYLIKTRGQQVTLSCSPISGHRSVSWYQQTPGQGLQFLFEYFSETQRNKGNFPGRFSGRQFSNSRSEMNVSTLELGDSALYLCASTHGGEGSYEQYFGPGTRLTVT.

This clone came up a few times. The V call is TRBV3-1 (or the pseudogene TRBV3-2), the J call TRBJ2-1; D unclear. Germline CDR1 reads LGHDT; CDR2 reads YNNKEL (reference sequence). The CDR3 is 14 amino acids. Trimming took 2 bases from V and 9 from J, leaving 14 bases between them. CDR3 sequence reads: CASSQTPISREQFF. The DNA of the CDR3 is TGTGCCAGCAGCCAAACCCCCATTTCCCGTGAGCAGTTCTTC.

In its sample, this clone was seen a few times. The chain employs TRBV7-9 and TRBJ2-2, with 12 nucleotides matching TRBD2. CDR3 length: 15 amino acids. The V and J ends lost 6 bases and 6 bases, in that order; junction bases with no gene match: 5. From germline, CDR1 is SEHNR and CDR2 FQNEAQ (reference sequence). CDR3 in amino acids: CASRPGLAGSGELFF. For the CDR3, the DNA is TGTGCCAGCAGACCTGGACTAGCGGGATCCGGGGAGCTGTTTTTT.

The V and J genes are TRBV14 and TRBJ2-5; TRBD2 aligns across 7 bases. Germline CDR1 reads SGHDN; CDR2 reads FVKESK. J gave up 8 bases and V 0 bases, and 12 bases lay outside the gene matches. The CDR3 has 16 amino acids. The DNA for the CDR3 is TGTGCCAGCAGCCAAGATCGAGGGACTACCCTTGGAACCCAGTACTTC. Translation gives CASSQDRGTTLGTQYF.

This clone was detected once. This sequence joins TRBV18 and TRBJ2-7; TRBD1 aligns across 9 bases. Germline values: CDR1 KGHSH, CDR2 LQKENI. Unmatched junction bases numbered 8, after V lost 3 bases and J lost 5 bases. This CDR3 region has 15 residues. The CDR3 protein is CASSPPGQGIDEQYF. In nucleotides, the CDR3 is TGTGCCAGCTCACCGCCCGGACAGGGGATCGACGAGCAGTACTTC.

CDR3: CASSYTRISGRNTEAFF. CDR3 DNA: TGCGCCAGCAGCTACACCCGAATTTCGGGTAGGAACACTGAAGCTTTCTTT. J is TRBJ1-1 and V is TRBV5-1; D is ambiguous. Germline V gene sequence: CDR1 SGHRS, CDR2 YFSETQ. The CDR3 sequence is 17 residues long. The germline V and J ends were trimmed by 3 bases and 1 base, with 19 bases remaining between them.

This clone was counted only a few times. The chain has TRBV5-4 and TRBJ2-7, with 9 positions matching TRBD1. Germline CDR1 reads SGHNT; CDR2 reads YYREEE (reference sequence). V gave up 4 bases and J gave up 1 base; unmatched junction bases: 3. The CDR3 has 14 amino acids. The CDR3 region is CASSVGTGSYEQYF. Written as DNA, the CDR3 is TGTGCCAGCAGCGTCGGGACAGGGTCCTACGAGCAGTACTTC.

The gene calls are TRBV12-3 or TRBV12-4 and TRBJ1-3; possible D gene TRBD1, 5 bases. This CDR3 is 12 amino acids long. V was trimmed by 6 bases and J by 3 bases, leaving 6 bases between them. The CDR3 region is CASRQGGNTIYF. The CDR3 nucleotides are TGTGCCAGCAGGCAGGGTGGAAACACCATATATTTT.

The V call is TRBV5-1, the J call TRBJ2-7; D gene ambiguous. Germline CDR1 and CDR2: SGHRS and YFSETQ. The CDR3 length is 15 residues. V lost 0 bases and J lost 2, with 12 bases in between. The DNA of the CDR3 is TGCGCCAGCAGCTTGGAGTCCAGGTCTACCTACGAGCAGTACTTC. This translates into CASSLESRSTYEQYF.

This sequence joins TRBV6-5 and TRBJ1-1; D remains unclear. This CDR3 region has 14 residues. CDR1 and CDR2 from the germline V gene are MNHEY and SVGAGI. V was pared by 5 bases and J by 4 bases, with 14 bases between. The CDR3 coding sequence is TGTGCCAGCAGTCCGGACGGTTTGACCACTGAAGCTTTCTTT. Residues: CASSPDGLTTEAFF.

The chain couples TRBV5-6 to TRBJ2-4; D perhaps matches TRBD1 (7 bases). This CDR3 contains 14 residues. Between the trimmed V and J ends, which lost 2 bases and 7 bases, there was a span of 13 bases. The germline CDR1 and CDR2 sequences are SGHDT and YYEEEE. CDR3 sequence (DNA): TGTGCCAGCAGCTTCAGGGGGGCAAGGAACATTCAGTACTTC. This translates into CASSFRGARNIQYF. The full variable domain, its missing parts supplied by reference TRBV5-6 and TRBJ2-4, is DAGVTQSPTHLIKTRGQQVTLRCSPKSGHDTVSWYQQALGQGPQFIFQYYEEEERQRGNFPDRFSGHQFPNYSSELNVNALLLGDSALYLCASSFRGARNIQYFGAGTRLSVL.

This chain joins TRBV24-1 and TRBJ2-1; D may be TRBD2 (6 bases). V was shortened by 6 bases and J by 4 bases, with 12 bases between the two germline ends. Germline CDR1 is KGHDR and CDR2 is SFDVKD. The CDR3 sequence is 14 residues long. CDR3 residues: CATSRIGGYNEQFF. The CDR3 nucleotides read TGTGCCACCAGTCGAATCGGGGGATACAATGAGCAGTTCTTC.

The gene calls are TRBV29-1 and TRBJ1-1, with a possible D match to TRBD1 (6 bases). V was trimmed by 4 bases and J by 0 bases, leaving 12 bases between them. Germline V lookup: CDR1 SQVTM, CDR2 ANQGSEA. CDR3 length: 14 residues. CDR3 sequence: CSVGPGTMNTEAFF. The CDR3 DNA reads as TGCAGCGTTGGGCCAGGGACAATGAACACTGAAGCTTTCTTT.

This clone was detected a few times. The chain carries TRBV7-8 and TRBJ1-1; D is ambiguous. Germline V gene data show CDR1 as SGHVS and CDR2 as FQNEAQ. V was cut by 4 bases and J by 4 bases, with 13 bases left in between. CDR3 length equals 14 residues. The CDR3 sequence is CASSYDFSLTEAFF. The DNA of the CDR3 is TGTGCCAGCAGCTATGACTTTTCCCTCACTGAAGCTTTCTTT.

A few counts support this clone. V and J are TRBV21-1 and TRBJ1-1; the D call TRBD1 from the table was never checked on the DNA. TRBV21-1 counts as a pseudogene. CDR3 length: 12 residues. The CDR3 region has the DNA TGTGCCAGCAGCAAAGAACGAAAGGGGGCTTTCTTT. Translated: CASSKERKGAFF.

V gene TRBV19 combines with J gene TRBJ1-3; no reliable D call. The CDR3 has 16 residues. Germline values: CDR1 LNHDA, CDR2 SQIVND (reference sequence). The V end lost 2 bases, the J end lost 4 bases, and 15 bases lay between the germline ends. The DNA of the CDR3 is TGTGCCAGTAGTATACCCCCAGCGGGTACAGGAAACACCATATATTTT. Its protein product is CASSIPPAGTGNTIYF. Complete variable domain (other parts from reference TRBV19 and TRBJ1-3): DGGITQSPKYLFRKEGQNVTLSCEQNLNHDAMYWYRQDPGQGLRLIYYSQIVNDFQKGDIAEGYSVSREKKESFPLTVTSAQKNPTAFYLCASSIPPAGTGNTIYFGEGSWLTVV.

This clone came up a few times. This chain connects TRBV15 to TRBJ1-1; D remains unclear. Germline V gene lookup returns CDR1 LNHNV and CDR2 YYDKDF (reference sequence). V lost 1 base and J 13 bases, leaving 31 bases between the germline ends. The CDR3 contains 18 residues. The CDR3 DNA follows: TGTGCCACCAGCAGAGTTGGCCCAGTTCGGACCGACAAGGGAGTGGGTTTCTTT. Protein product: CATSRVGPVRTDKGVGFF.

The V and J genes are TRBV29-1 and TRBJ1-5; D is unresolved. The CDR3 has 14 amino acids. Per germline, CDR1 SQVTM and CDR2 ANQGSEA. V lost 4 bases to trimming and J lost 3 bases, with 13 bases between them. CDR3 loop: CSVGEAEHNQPQHF. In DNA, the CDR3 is TGCAGCGTTGGGGAGGCAGAACACAATCAGCCCCAGCATTTT.

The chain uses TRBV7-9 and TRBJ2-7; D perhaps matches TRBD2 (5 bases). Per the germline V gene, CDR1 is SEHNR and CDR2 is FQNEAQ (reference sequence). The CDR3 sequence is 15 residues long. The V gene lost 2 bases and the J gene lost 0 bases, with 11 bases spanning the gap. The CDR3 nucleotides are TGTGCCAGCAGCTTAAGCGGAACCCACTCCTACGAGCAGTACTTC. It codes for CASSLSGTHSYEQYF.

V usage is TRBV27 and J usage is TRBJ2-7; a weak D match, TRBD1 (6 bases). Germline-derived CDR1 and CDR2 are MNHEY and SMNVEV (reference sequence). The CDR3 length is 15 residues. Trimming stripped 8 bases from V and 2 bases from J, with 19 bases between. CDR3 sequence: CASSPLPDSTYEQYF. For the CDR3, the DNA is TGTGCCAGCTCTCCCCTCCCGGACAGTACCTACGAGCAGTACTTC.

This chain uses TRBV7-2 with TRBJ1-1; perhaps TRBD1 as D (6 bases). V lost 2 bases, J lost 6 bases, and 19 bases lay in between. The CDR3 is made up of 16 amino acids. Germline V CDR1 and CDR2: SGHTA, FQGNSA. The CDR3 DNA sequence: TGTGCCAGCAGCTTAAGGGGTGAGGGTGGGGGCGCTGAAGCTTTCTTT. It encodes CASSLRGEGGGAEAFF.

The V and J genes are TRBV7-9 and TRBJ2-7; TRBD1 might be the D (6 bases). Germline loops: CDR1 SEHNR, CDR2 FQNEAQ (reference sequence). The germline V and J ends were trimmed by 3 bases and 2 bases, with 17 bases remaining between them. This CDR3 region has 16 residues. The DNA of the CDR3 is TGTGCCAGCAGCTTTAGGAGAACAGGGCCCACCTACGAGCAGTACTTC. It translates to CASSFRRTGPTYEQYF.

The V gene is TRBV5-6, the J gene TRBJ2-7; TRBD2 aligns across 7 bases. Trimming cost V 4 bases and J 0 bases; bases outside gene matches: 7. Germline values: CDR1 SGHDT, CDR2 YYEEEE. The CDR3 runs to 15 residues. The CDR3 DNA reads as TGTGCCAGCAGCCGAAGGGAGGGAAACTCCTACGAGCAGTACTTC. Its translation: CASSRREGNSYEQYF. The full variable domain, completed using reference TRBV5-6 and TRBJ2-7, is DAGVTQSPTHLIKTRGQQVTLRCSPKSGHDTVSWYQQALGQGPQFIFQYYEEEERQRGNFPDRFSGHQFPNYSSELNVNALLLGDSALYLCASSRREGNSYEQYFGPGTRLTVT.

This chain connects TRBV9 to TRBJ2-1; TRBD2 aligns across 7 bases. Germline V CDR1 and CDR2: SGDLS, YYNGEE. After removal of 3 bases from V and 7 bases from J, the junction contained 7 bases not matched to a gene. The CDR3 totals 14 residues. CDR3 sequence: CASSAAGSSNEQFF. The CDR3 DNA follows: TGTGCCAGCAGCGCAGCGGGATCTTCGAATGAGCAGTTCTTC.

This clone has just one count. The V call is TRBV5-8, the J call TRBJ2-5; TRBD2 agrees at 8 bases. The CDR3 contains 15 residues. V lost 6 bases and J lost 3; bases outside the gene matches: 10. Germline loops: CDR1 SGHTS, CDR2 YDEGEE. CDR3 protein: CASTGRDRGKETQYF. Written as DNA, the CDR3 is TGTGCCAGCACCGGGAGGGACCGCGGCAAAGAGACCCAGTACTTC.

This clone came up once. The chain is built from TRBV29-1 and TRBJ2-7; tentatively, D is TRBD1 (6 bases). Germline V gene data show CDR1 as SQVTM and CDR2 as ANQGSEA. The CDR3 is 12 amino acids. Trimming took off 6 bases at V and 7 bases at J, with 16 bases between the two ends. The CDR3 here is CSVLQGYEEQYF. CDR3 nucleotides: TGCAGCGTCCTGCAGGGGTACGAAGAGCAGTACTTC.

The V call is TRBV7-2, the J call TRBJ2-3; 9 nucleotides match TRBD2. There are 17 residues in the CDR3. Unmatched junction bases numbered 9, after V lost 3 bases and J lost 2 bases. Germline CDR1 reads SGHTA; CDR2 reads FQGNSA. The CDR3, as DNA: TGTGCCAGCAGCTTTATTTCAGCGGGGGGCCCCACAGATACGCAGTATTTT. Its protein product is CASSFISAGGPTDTQYF.